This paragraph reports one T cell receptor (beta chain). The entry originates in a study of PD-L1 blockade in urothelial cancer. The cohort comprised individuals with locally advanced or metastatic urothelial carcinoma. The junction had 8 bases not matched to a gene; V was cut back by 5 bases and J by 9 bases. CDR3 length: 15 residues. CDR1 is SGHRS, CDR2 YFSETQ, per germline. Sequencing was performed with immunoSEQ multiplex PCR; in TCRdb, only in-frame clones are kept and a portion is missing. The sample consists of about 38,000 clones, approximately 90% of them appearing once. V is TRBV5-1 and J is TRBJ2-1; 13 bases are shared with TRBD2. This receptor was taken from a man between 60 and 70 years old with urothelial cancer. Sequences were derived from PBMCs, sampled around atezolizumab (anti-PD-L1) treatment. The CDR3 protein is CASRRGTSGEGEQFF. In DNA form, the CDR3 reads TGCGCCAGCAGGAGGGGGACTAGCGGGGAAGGTGAGCAGTTCTTC.